Sequencing of this T cell receptor beta chain was carried out in a study of cytomegalovirus exposure and HLA in healthy donors. Study-level background: An early data release held 79 million or so unique TCRs from HLA-typed donors.

V was cut by 4 bases and J by 8 bases, with 16 bases left in between. This CDR3 comprises 14 residues. From germline, CDR1 is MDHEN and CDR2 SYDVKM. The PCR made use of 60 Vbeta and 13 Jbeta primers. Data came from immunoSEQ multiplex PCR; TCRdb stores just in-frame clones and leaves some out. This sample has 150,000 or so clones, with roughly 70% found just once. This clone was found once. Sequencing used PBMCs. V and J are TRBV28 and TRBJ2-3; perhaps TRBD1 as D (5 bases). This TCR came from a male donor in good health and CMV-seronegative. CDR3: CASSSDQGSFTQYF. Here the CDR3 DNA reads TGTGCCAGCAGTTCGGACCAGGGTAGCTTTACGCAGTATTTT.